This TCR beta chain originates from a study of shared clonotypes between healthy human individuals. Study-level findings and limits: The study generally estimated greater richness for naive than memory subsets.

A note on this clone: Antigen: not known.

Donors, healthy HIV-negative adults, lacked recent acute infections or vaccinations. From CD4+ cells came CD45RA+ naive and CD45RA-negative memory subsets. Several immunoSEQ 96-well plates shared each subset's DNA, each plate a replicate. Sequenced by immunoSEQ multiplex PCR; TCRdb stores in-frame clones only, minus some. The sample includes under 1,100,000 clones, around three quarters of them seen just once. This clonotype was sampled from a man between 18 and 35 years old in good health. Some clones in this sample may be carry-over from other donors' samples. Sequencing was carried out using memory CD4+ T cells from PBMCs. Described subset: CD45RA-negative fraction.

As DNA, the CDR3 is TGTGCCAGCAGCCCCGGACAGGCCCCCTCTGGGGCCAACGTCCTGACTTTC. It specifies CASSPGQAPSGANVLTF. The chain employs TRBV11-2 and TRBJ2-6; 7 positions match TRBD1. The CDR3 runs to 17 residues. With V trimmed by 5 bases and J by 0 bases, 7 bases remained unmatched. Germline V CDR1 and CDR2: SGHAT, FQNNGV.